The entry below gives a single TCR beta chain sequence along with its context. The data are from a study of blood T cell repertoires in COVID-19. At the level of the study: Samples representing acute and convalescent COVID-19 were sourced from the United States, Italy and Spain. Nucleic acid was either cDNA or gDNA, and it came from T cells, B-cell-depleted T cells, or PBMCs.

The germline V gene has CDR1 KGHSH and CDR2 LQKENI. With 6 bases removed from V and 5 bases from J, the gap between germline ends came to 17 bases. CDR3 length equals 15 residues. Per the original methods: Amplification with reference gene primers provided the estimates of nucleated cell counts. Generated by immunoSEQ multiplex PCR, the TCRdb table keeps only in-frame clones and is missing some. V and J calls and clone size are given by that table; D and trimming were obtained from the DNA. The sample contains roughly 380,000 clones, about 89% of which appear only once. This clonotype originated in a woman aged 40 to 55 with COVID-19, enrolled during active disease. V usage is TRBV18 and J usage is TRBJ1-5, with D perhaps matching TRBD1 (5 bases). Sequenced sample: peripheral blood. DNA of the CDR3: TGTGCCAGCTCCGCATTGGGGCAGGGCGATCAGCCCCAGCATTTT. Amino acids: CASSALGQGDQPQHF.